This TCR beta chain appears in the sequencing data of a study of T cell repertoires in cytomegalovirus infection. Overall study context: Through public TCR beta signatures, both CMV infection and matching HLA type were indicated.

MiXCR was run by TCRdb on the reads, yielding one entry per CDR3 protein. The table shows around 310,000 distinct CDR3 sequences, with just under 30% occurring only once. General study points: The ex vivo response showed dominance by HLA-C-restricted CMV-specific TCR beta clonotypes.

Trimming pared 3 bases from V and 6 bases from J, leaving 14 bases between. The CDR3 sequence is 14 residues long. This clonotype was observed a few times. Its antigen remains unknown. The sample consisted of cultured PBMCs, taken from culture after CMV antigen stimulation. The J gene is TRBJ1-1, the V gene TRBV12-3 or TRBV12-4; possible D gene TRBD1, 5 bases. The sequence came from a human donor in good health (CMV status not recorded). Some clones in this sample may be carry-over from other donors' samples. The DNA of the CDR3 is TGTGCCAGCAGTTTCGATACAACAGGCCCTGAAGCTTTCTTT. Its translation: CASSFDTTGPEAFF.